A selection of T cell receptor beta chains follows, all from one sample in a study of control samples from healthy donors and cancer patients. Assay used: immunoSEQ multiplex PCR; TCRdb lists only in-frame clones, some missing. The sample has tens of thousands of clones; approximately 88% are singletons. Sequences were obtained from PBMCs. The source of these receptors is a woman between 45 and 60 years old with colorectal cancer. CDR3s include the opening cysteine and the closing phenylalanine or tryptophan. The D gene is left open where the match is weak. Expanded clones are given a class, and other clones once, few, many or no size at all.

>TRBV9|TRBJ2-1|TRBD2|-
TGTGCCAGCAGCGCGACCGGGACTAGCGGGTACAATGAGCAGTTCTTC
CASSATGTSGYNEQFF
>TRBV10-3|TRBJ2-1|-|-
TGTGCCATCAGTGAGAGACAGACCAATGAGCAGTTCTTC
CAISERQTNEQFF
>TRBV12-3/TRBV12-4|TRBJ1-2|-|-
TGTGCCAGCAGTTTAAACGTCTATGGCTACACCTTC
CASSLNVYGYTF
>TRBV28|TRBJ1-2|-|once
TGTGCCAGCAGTTTAAAGGGGGGGCCGAGGGGCTACACCTTC
CASSLKGGPRGYTF
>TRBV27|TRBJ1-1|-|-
TGTGCCAGCAGTTGGGGCCTGAACACTGAAGCTTTCTTT
CASSWGLNTEAFF
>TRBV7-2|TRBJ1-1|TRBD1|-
TGTGCCAGCAGCTTAGATTACAGGGGGAACACTGAAGCTTTCTTT
CASSLDYRGNTEAFF
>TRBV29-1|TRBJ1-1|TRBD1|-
TGCAGCGTTACTGACAGGGGGCAAGGGAACACTGAAGCTTTCTTT
CSVTDRGQGNTEAFF
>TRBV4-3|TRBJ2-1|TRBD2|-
TGCGCCAGCAGCCAGATAGGGAGGGCTTCCTACAATGAGCAGTTCTTC
CASSQIGRASYNEQFF
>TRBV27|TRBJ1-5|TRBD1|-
TGTGCCAGCAGCAGATTCACCAATACAGGGGAACCCCAGCATTTT
CASSRFTNTGEPQHF
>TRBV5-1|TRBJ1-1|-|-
TGCGCCAGCAGCTCCACTTGGGGGGGTGAAGTGACTGAAGCTTTCTTT
CASSSTWGGEVTEAFF
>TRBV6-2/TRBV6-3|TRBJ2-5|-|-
TGTGCCAGCAGTCTACAAGAGACCCAGTACTTC
CASSLQETQYF
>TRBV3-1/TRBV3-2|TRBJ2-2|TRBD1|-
TGTGCCAGCAGCCTTACAGGGGATCCCGGGGAGCTGTTTTTT
CASSLTGDPGELFF
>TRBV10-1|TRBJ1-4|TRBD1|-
TGCGCCAGCAGTGGACAGGGCGGAGAAAAACTGTTTTTT
CASSGQGGEKLFF
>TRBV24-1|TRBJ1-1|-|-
TGTGCCACCAGTGGGAGGGAGGGCACTGAAGCTTTCTTT
CATSGREGTEAFF
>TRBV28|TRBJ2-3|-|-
TGTGCCAGCAGTTTAGCGGGGCGGTCCACAGATACGCAGTATTTT
CASSLAGRSTDTQYF
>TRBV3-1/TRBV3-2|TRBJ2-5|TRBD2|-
TGTGCCAGCAGCCCAGCGGGGGGGGCAAAGACCCAGTACTTC
CASSPAGGAKTQYF
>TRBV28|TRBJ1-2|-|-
TGTGCCAGCAGTTTGCCAGGGGCCGGTGGCTACACCTTC
CASSLPGAGGYTF
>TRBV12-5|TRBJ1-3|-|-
TGTGCTAGTGGTTTGACACAGGGACGGAACACCATATATTTT
CASGLTQGRNTIYF
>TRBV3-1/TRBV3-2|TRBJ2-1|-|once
TGTGCCAGCAGCCAAGACATGGGGACCTACAATGAGCAGTTCTTC
CASSQDMGTYNEQFF
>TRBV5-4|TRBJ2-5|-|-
TGTGCCAGCAGCTTCCGCGGTGAGGAGACCCAGTACTTC
CASSFRGEETQYF
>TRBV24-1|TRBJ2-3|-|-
TGTGCCACCAGTGACACGGGACCCCCAGATACGCAGTATTTT
CATSDTGPPDTQYF
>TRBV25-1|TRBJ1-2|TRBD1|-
TGTGCCAGCAGTGACCATGGACAGGGTTATGGCTACACCTTC
CASSDHGQGYGYTF
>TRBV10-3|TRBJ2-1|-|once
TGTGCCATCAGTGAGTCGGCCGGACTCTCCAGCGACAATGAGCAGTTCTTC
CAISESAGLSSDNEQFF
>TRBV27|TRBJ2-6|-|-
TGTGCCAGCAGTTTCTACTCGGGGGCCAACGTCCTGACTTTC
CASSFYSGANVLTF
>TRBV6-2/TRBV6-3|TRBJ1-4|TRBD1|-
TGTGCCAGCAGCCGAATGGGACAGAATAATGAAAAACTGTTTTTT
CASSRMGQNNEKLFF
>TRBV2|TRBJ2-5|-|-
TGTGCCAGCAGTGAGGGGGTAGTTTTGGAGACCCAGTACTTC
CASSEGVVLETQYF
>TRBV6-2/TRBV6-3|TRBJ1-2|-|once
TGTGCCAGCAGTCCCGGGAGGAACTATGGCTACACCTTC
CASSPGRNYGYTF
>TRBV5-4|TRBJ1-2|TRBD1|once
TGTGCCAGCAGCCAGACCGGGGACAGGGGGCGAGGCTACACCTTC
CASSQTGDRGRGYTF
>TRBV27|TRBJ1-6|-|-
TGTGCCAGCAATGACCGCAGCTCCTATAATTCACCCCTCCACTTT
CASNDRSSYNSPLHF
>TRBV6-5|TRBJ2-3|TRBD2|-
TGTGCCAGCAAACGGACTAGCAAGGCAGATACGCAGTATTTT
CASKRTSKADTQYF
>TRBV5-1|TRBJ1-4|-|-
TGCGCCAGCAGCTTGGGCAGGGAGGGAGGAAAACTGTTTTTT
CASSLGREGGKLFF
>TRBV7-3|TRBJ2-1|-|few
TGTGCCAGCAGCCCCTCCCTCTACAATGAGCAGTTCTTC
CASSPSLYNEQFF
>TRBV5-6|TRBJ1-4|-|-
TGTGCCAGCAGCTCCGGGACATATAATGAAAAACTGTTTTTT
CASSSGTYNEKLFF
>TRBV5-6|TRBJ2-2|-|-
TGTGCCAGCAGCCAGGCCGGCGGCACCGGGGAGCTGTTTTTT
CASSQAGGTGELFF
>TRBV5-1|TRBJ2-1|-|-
TGCGCCAGCAGCTACCGTTTGGGAGATGAGCAGTTCTTC
CASSYRLGDEQFF
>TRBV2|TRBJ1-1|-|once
TGTGCCAGCAGTATGCGGGGGGGAATGAACACTGAAGCTTTCTTT
CASSMRGGMNTEAFF
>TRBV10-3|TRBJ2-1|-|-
TGTGCCATCGGGGGCTACAATGAGCAGTTCTTC
CAIGGYNEQFF
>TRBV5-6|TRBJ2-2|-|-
TGTGCCAGCAGCTTGGGTATTAGCCCCGGGGAGCTGTTTTTT
CASSLGISPGELFF
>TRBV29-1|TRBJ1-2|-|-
TGCAGCGTTGATTCGGGTGGCTACACCTTC
CSVDSGGYTF
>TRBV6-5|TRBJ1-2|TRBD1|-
TGTGCCAGCAGTAGGGGGACAGGGACGTATGGCTACACCTTC
CASSRGTGTYGYTF
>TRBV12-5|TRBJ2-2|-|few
TGTGCTAGTGGTTGGCCGGGACACTCGAACACCGGGGAGCTGTTTTTT
CASGWPGHSNTGELFF
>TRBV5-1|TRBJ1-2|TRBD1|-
TGCGCCAGCAGCTTTGGCTCGGACAGGGATGGCTACACCTTC
CASSFGSDRDGYTF
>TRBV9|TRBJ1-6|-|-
TGTGCCAGCAGCGTAGGGTCCGGCCGAAATTCACCCCTCCACTTT
CASSVGSGRNSPLHF
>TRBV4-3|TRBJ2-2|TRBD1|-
TGCGCCAGCAGCCAAGATGGGACAGCGAACACCGGGGAGCTGTTTTTT
CASSQDGTANTGELFF
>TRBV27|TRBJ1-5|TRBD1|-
TGTGCCAGCAGTTTAACAGGGGGCGAGGGACAGCCCCAGCATTTT
CASSLTGGEGQPQHF
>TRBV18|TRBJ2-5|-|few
TGTGCCAGCTCACCAAGCCAGGGGCCGCCAGAGACCCAGTACTTC
CASSPSQGPPETQYF
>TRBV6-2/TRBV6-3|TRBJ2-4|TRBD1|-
TGTGCCAGCAGTGCAAGACAGGGGGGGGTCGGCATTCAGTACTTC
CASSARQGGVGIQYF
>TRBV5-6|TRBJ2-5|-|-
TGTGCCAGCAGCCTTGGGGTGGGGGTCCAAGAGACCCAGTACTTC
CASSLGVGVQETQYF
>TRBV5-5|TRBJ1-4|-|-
TGTGCCAGCAGCGGACAAGTGGCGAATGAAAAACTGTTTTTT
CASSGQVANEKLFF
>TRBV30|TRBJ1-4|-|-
TGTGCCTGGAGTCCGTGGGTTGGGGGCCTAAATGAAAAACTGTTTTTT
CAWSPWVGGLNEKLFF
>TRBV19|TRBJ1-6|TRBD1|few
TGTGCCAGTAGTACAGGGACAGGGAATTCACCCCTCCACTTT
CASSTGTGNSPLHF
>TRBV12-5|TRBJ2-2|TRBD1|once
TGTGCTAGTGGTTTGGGGACAGGGGGGGTCACCGGGGAGCTGTTTTTT
CASGLGTGGVTGELFF